The rows below give T cell receptor beta chains drawn from one sample of a study of blood T cell repertoires in COVID-19. Sequencing used immunoSEQ multiplex PCR; TCRdb keeps in-frame clones, though not all of them. The sample shows fewer than 200,000 clones, roughly 80% of them seen only once. What was sequenced was peripheral blood. The source of these receptors is a man aged 55 to 70 with acute or convalescent COVID-19. Both conserved end residues are part of each CDR3. The D gene is left open where the match is weak. Size tells how often a clone was seen (once, few, many) or the class of an expanded clone, and some rows leave it out.

D gene,V gene,clone size,J gene,CDR3 DNA,CDR3 protein
TRBD1,TRBV14,.,TRBJ1-2,TGTGCCAGCAGCCCCGTTAGGGGACAGGGGGACGGCTACACCTTC,CASSPVRGQGDGYTF
.,TRBV27,once,TRBJ2-7,TGTGCCAGCGGACTCCAAAAACCCTACGAGCAGTACTTC,CASGLQKPYEQYF
TRBD2,TRBV5-6,once,TRBJ2-7,TGTGCCAGCAGCAAGAGACTAGCGGGAGCTTACGAGCAGTACTTC,CASSKRLAGAYEQYF
TRBD2,TRBV27,.,TRBJ2-1,TGTGCCAGCAGTTTACTTTCTAGCGGCAGCTACAATGAGCAGTTCTTC,CASSLLSSGSYNEQFF
.,TRBV5-4,.,TRBJ2-3,TGTGCCAGCCCCGCCACCGAGACAGGACCACCAGATACGCAGTATTTT,CASPATETGPPDTQYF
TRBD1,TRBV19,once,TRBJ2-7,TGTGCCAGTAGTGTACAGGGGGCCTACGAGCAGTACTTC,CASSVQGAYEQYF
.,TRBV5-1,.,TRBJ1-2,TGCGCCAGCAGCTTGGAGCAGGGTAATGGCTACACCTTC,CASSLEQGNGYTF
TRBD2,TRBV13,.,TRBJ2-3,TGTGCCAGCAGCTTAGGCCTATACCCGACTAGCGGGGTAGTATCAGATACGCAGTATTTT,CASSLGLYPTSGVVSDTQYF
.,TRBV28,.,TRBJ2-3,TGTGCCAGCAGTTTATTCAGGGGCTTCACAGATACGCAGTATTTT,CASSLFRGFTDTQYF
.,TRBV6-5,.,TRBJ1-5,TGTGCCAGCAGTCCCACAGGGAATAGCAATCAGCCCCAGCATTTT,CASSPTGNSNQPQHF
TRBD1,TRBV28,.,TRBJ2-7,TGTGCCAGCAGTTTCCACCTGGGACAGCTATCCTACGAGCAGTACTTC,CASSFHLGQLSYEQYF
TRBD1,TRBV5-6,many,TRBJ1-6,TGTGCCAGCAGCTGGGGACAGGAGAATTCACCCCTCCACTTT,CASSWGQENSPLHF
.,TRBV24-1,.,TRBJ2-1,TGTGCCACCAGTGTCGCAGGACAGAACGCTGAGCAGTTCTTC,CATSVAGQNAEQFF
TRBD1,TRBV9,.,TRBJ2-3,TGTGCCAGCAGTCTGACAGGGGGCAGGACAGATACGCAGTATTTT,CASSLTGGRTDTQYF
.,TRBV25-1,.,TRBJ1-3,TGTGCCAGCAGTGAGTCGGGCGGGGGCGTCACCATATATTTT,CASSESGGGVTIYF
.,TRBV28,.,TRBJ2-5,TGTGCCAGCAGTGGCCGAACGTCCCAGTACTTC,CASSGRTSQYF
.,TRBV27,.,TRBJ2-2,TGTGCCAGCCCCCTACCCGGCCAGGGAAACACCGGGGAGCTGTTTTTT,CASPLPGQGNTGELFF
.,TRBV5-1,.,TRBJ1-5,TGCGCCAGCAGAACGCCGGGAGAACGTAATAGCAATCAGCCCCAGCATTTT,CASRTPGERNSNQPQHF
TRBD2,TRBV6-5,.,TRBJ2-2,TGTGCCAGCAGTTACTCGGGACTAGGCGGCACCGGGGAGCTGTTTTTT,CASSYSGLGGTGELFF
.,TRBV10-3,.,TRBJ1-2,TGTGCCATCAGACAGGCTGCTAACTATGGCTACACCTTC,CAIRQAANYGYTF
TRBD2,TRBV29-1,.,TRBJ2-2,TGCAGCGTTGACAAGCGGGAGAACACCGGGGAGCTGTTTTTT,CSVDKRENTGELFF
TRBD1,TRBV7-3,.,TRBJ1-1,TGTGCCAGCAGCAGCCCCGACAGGGGGCAAGCTTTCTTT,CASSSPDRGQAFF
.,TRBV19,.,TRBJ1-6,TGTGCCAGTAGTATAGTGCAGGATTCACCCCTCCACTTT,CASSIVQDSPLHF
TRBD2,TRBV14,.,TRBJ2-2,TGTGCCAGCAGCCAAGGGGCCGCGGGAGGGGACACCGGGGAGCTGTTTTTT,CASSQGAAGGDTGELFF
.,TRBV5-6,once,TRBJ2-1,TGTGCCAGCAGCACTAGTTTTGACACCCAAATATACAATGAGCAGTTCTTC,CASSTSFDTQIYNEQFF
TRBD1,TRBV28,.,TRBJ1-2,TGTGCCAGCAGACGGGACGGGACAGGCTATGGCTACACCTTC,CASRRDGTGYGYTF
.,TRBV9,once,TRBJ1-6,TGTGCCAGCAGCGGGGGACACCCGAATTCACCCCTCCACTTT,CASSGGHPNSPLHF
.,TRBV19,.,TRBJ1-3,TGTGCCAGTAGTTGGCAGGGATTCGATGTGGGAAACACCATATATTTT,CASSWQGFDVGNTIYF
.,TRBV6-5,.,TRBJ2-2,TGTGCCAGCAGTTACGTCACTAGCAGCGACACCGGGGAGCTGTTTTTT,CASSYVTSSDTGELFF
TRBD1,TRBV28,.,TRBJ1-5,TGTGCCGGAACCTCAGGGGGCGGAGGAAAATTACAGCCCCAGCATTTT,CAGTSGGGGKLQPQHF
.,TRBV12-5,.,TRBJ2-3,TGTGCTAGTGGTTTCATCCGTAGCGGATTTAGCACAGATACGCAGTATTTT,CASGFIRSGFSTDTQYF
.,TRBV15,.,TRBJ1-6,TGTGCCACCAGCAGCTACCGACAAGGGGCCCGTTCACCCCTCCACTTT,CATSSYRQGARSPLHF
TRBD1,TRBV5-4,.,TRBJ1-2,TGTGCCAGCAGCTCAGGACAGGGATACTATGGCTACACCTTC,CASSSGQGYYGYTF
TRBD2,TRBV6-1,.,TRBJ2-3,TGTGCCAGCAGTGAATTTGAGGCTAGCGGGGGGGGCTACACAGATACGCAGTATTTT,CASSEFEASGGGYTDTQYF
.,TRBV2,.,TRBJ2-1,TGTGCCAGCAGTGATCAGTACGAGCAGTTCTTC,CASSDQYEQFF
.,TRBV6-5,.,TRBJ2-2,TGTGCCAGCTCCTGGGCCACCGGGGAGCTGTTTTTT,CASSWATGELFF
.,TRBV10-3,.,TRBJ2-2,TGTGCCATCAGTGAGTCGGCCGGGACTCCATTCACCGGGGAGCTGTTTTTT,CAISESAGTPFTGELFF
TRBD2,TRBV7-2,.,TRBJ2-3,TGTGCCAGCAGCTTAGGACTAGCAACAGATACGCAGTATTTT,CASSLGLATDTQYF
TRBD2,TRBV2,.,TRBJ2-7,TGTGCCAAGCCAACTAGCGGGAACTACGAGCAGTACTTC,CAKPTSGNYEQYF
TRBD1,TRBV5-4,.,TRBJ2-6,TGTGCCAGCAGCGGACAGGGGAGAGGCTCTGGGGCCAACGTCCTGACTTTC,CASSGQGRGSGANVLTF
.,TRBV12-3/TRBV12-4,.,TRBJ2-3,TGTGCCAGCAGCCCGGGGATGGATACGCAGTATTTT,CASSPGMDTQYF
.,TRBV12-3/TRBV12-4,.,TRBJ2-7,TGTGCCAGCAGTGTGACAGGTCTAGAGCAGTACTTC,CASSVTGLEQYF
TRBD1,TRBV6-1,.,TRBJ2-7,TGTGCCAGCAGTGAAGTGGGAGCGGACAGGGTCTCCTACGAGCAGTACTTC,CASSEVGADRVSYEQYF
TRBD1,TRBV9,.,TRBJ1-4,TGTGCCAGCAGCTTACGGGGACAGGGGATTAATGAAAAACTGTTTTTT,CASSLRGQGINEKLFF
.,TRBV6-5,.,TRBJ2-7,TGTGCCAGCAGCTTGTCAGGGGATTACCCCGAGCAGTACTTC,CASSLSGDYPEQYF
.,TRBV5-1,few,TRBJ2-3,TGCGCCAGCAACCCTAGGTCCAGCACAGATACGCAGTATTTT,CASNPRSSTDTQYF
TRBD1,TRBV19,.,TRBJ1-5,TGTGCCAGTAGTATAATAGGAGCGACCGGGACAGCTCTTTATCAGCCCCAGCATTTT,CASSIIGATGTALYQPQHF
.,TRBV15,.,TRBJ1-3,TGTGCCACCAGCAGAGAGGGGACATTAGGAAACACCATATATTTT,CATSREGTLGNTIYF
.,TRBV27,.,TRBJ2-7,TGTGCCAGCAGTGCCGACTCGCGGGGAGGCGAGCAGTACTTC,CASSADSRGGEQYF
TRBD1,TRBV12-5,.,TRBJ1-6,TGTGCTAGTGGCCAATATGGACAGGGTTTGTCACCCCTCCACTTT,CASGQYGQGLSPLHF
.,TRBV11-1,many,TRBJ2-7,TGTGCCAGCAGCCCCGGACAGAAAGTAGGCGAGCAGTACTTC,CASSPGQKVGEQYF
TRBD1,TRBV4-2,.,TRBJ1-2,TGTGCCAGCAGCCAAGATCTGGGGGACAGGGCCTATGGCTACACCTTC,CASSQDLGDRAYGYTF
.,TRBV7-9,.,TRBJ1-1,TGTGCCAGCAGCTTAGATAACTGGTGGAAACAGATGAACACTGAAGCTTTCTTT,CASSLDNWWKQMNTEAFF
TRBD1,TRBV6-5,few,TRBJ2-7,TGTGCCAGCAGTTACTCGTCTATCGAGGGGGCAGGGGAGCAGTACTTC,CASSYSSIEGAGEQYF
TRBD1,TRBV3-1/TRBV3-2,once,TRBJ1-2,TGTGCCAGCAGCCCGGGACAGGGGATCTATGGCTACACCTTC,CASSPGQGIYGYTF
.,TRBV30,.,TRBJ2-7,TGTGCCTGGAGTGTAGGGAGCGAGCAGTACTTC,CAWSVGSEQYF
TRBD1,TRBV7-3,.,TRBJ2-7,TGTGCCAGCAGCCCAAGGACAGGGCTGACCTACGAGCAGTACTTC,CASSPRTGLTYEQYF